Each of the 10 T cell receptor beta chains below was sequenced from the same sample in a study of CD8+ T cells in alopecia areata. Treatment: oral pan-JAK inhibitor, 5-10 mg twice daily. Reverse transcription of extracted RNA yielded cDNA, which provided the sequencing template. TCRdb's copy holds only in-frame clones and misses some; the assay was immunoSEQ multiplex PCR. The sample contains just over 150,000 clones, about 71% of which appear only once. The specimen was CD4+ T cells sorted from blood, collected at week 4, from a patient treated with tofacitinib. The origin of the receptors is a human donor with alopecia areata.

The chain carries TRBV2 and TRBJ2-1; 10 nucleotides match TRBD2. The ends lost 2 bases at V and 2 bases at J; junction bases unmatched: 0. Germline V lookup: CDR1 SNHLY, CDR2 FYNNEI. The CDR3 runs 15 residues. CDR3 residues: CASSELAGAYNEQFF. The CDR3 DNA follows: TGTGCCAGCAGTGAACTAGCGGGGGCCTACAATGAGCAGTTCTTC. Full variable domain (remainder filled in from reference TRBV2 and TRBJ2-1): EPEVTQTPSHQVTQMGQEVILRCVPISNHLYFYWYRQILGQKVEFLVSFYNNEISEKSEIFDDQFSVERPDGSNFTLKIRSTKLEDSAMYFCASSELAGAYNEQFFGPGTRLTVL.

The chain uses TRBV7-4 and TRBJ2-1; maybe TRBD2 (6 bases). Germline V gene lookup returns CDR1 SGHVT and CDR2 SQSDAQ. Trimming left V 10 bases short and J 0 bases short, with 13 bases between. This CDR3 region has 14 residues. CDR3 DNA: TGTGCCACCGGGAGATCATGCTCCTACAATGAGCAGTTCTTC. It codes for CATGRSCSYNEQFF.

The V gene is TRBV30, the J gene TRBJ1-4; tentative D call: TRBD1 (5 bases). Between the trimmed V and J ends, which lost 3 bases and 3 bases, there was a span of 23 bases. CDR3 length equals 18 residues. Germline V CDR1 and CDR2: GTSNPN, SVGIG (reference sequence). The chain's CDR3 is CAWSLAGTYLRANEKLFF. The CDR3 DNA reads as TGTGCCTGGAGCCTTGCCGGGACGTATTTGAGGGCTAATGAAAAACTGTTTTTT. Together with reference TRBV30 and TRBJ1-4, the CDR3 gives the full variable domain: SQTIHQWPATLVQPVGSPLSLECTVEGTSNPNLYWYRQAAGRGLQLLFYSVGIGQISSEVPQNLSASRPQDRQFILSSKKLLLSDSGFYLCAWSLAGTYLRANEKLFFGSGTQLSVL.

There are a few counts of this clone. V gene TRBV7-6 combines with J gene TRBJ2-3, with D perhaps matching TRBD2 (7 bases). Germline CDR1 and CDR2: SGHVS and FNYEAQ. The V end was cut by 2 bases, the J end by 0 bases, with 18 bases between. The CDR3 extends over 18 amino acids. The CDR3 region is CASSLRGGPGASTDTQYF. The CDR3 DNA sequence: TGTGCCAGCAGCTTAAGGGGGGGGCCGGGAGCTAGCACAGATACGCAGTATTTT.

This chain links TRBV15 with TRBJ2-5; D uncertain. Trimming took off 5 bases at V and 4 bases at J, with 14 bases between the two ends. Germline V gives CDR1 LNHNV, CDR2 YYDKDF (reference sequence). There are 14 residues in the CDR3. The CDR3 region is CATSEPSPRETQYF. CDR3 bases: TGTGCCACCAGCGAACCTTCGCCCAGAGAGACCCAGTACTTC. Full variable domain (missing parts from reference TRBV15 and TRBJ2-5): DAMVIQNPRYQVTQFGKPVTLSCSQTLNHNVMYWYQQKSSQAPKLLFHYYDKDFNNEADTPDNFQSRRPNTSFCFLDIRSPGLGDTAMYLCATSEPSPRETQYFGPGTRLLVL.

This chain joins TRBV5-1 and TRBJ2-1; D remains ambiguous. Trimming stripped 5 bases from V and 5 bases from J, with 8 bases between. CDR1 and CDR2 (germline): SGHRS, YFSETQ. CDR3 length: 12 amino acids. The CDR3 region has the DNA TGCGCCAGCAGGACGACTGACAATGAGCAGTTCTTC. Its protein is CASRTTDNEQFF.

The chain links TRBV29-1 to TRBJ2-7, with D unresolved. This CDR3 is built from 11 residues. The germline V and J ends were trimmed by 5 bases and 1 base, with 6 bases remaining between them. Germline V gene lookup returns CDR1 SQVTM and CDR2 ANQGSEA. For the CDR3, the DNA is TGCAGCGTTCTGGGTTCCTACGAGCAGTACTTC. Its translation: CSVLGSYEQYF.

Here the CDR3 reads CASGNPGRRNEKLFF. The CDR3 DNA is TGTGCTAGTGGGAACCCGGGACGTCGGAATGAAAAACTGTTTTTT. The rearrangement joins TRBV12-5 to TRBJ1-4; a weak D match, TRBD1 (5 bases). Per germline, CDR1 LGHNT and CDR2 FRNRAP. The CDR3 has 15 residues. V lost 6 bases and J 5 bases, leaving 16 bases between the germline ends.

The J gene is TRBJ2-7, the V gene TRBV29-1; 7 bases map to TRBD1. The germline gives CDR1 SQVTM, CDR2 ANQGSEA. With 3 bases clipped from V and 4 bases from J, the junction kept 3 bases outside the gene matches. The CDR3 loop spans 12 amino acids. This chain's CDR3 is CSVEAQGYEQYF. The CDR3 coding sequence is TGCAGCGTTGAGGCACAGGGGTACGAGCAGTACTTC.

V is TRBV10-3 and J is TRBJ2-1, with D maybe TRBD2 (7 bases). The CDR3 length is 15 residues. Germline V gene lookup returns CDR1 ENHRY and CDR2 SYGVKD. Deletions cut 6 bases from V and 6 bases from J, with 18 bases between. DNA of the CDR3: TGTGCCATCAGCCCGGAGGGGGGGGGTTTCAATGAGCAGTTCTTC. It encodes CAISPEGGGFNEQFF.